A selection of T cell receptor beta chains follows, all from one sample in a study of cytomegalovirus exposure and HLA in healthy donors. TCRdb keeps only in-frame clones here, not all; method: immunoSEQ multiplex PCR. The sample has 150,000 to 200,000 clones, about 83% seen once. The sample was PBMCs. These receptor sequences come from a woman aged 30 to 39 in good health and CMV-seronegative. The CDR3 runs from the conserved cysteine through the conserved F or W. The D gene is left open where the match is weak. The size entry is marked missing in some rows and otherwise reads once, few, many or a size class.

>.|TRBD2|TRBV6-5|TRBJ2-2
CASCSGGTTGELFF
TGTGCCAGCTGTAGCGGGGGTACCACCGGGGAGCTGTTTTTT
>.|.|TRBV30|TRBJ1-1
CAWSVTRGTEAFF
TGTGCCTGGAGTGTGACGCGGGGGACGGAAGCTTTCTTT
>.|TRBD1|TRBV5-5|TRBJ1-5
CASSLDPGQSNQPQHF
TGTGCCAGCAGCTTAGACCCGGGACAGAGCAATCAGCCCCAGCATTTT
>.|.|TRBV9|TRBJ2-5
CASSVRAGQETQYF
TGTGCCAGCAGCGTAAGGGCGGGGCAAGAGACCCAGTACTTC
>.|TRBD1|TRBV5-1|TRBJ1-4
CASSLGDRDTEKLFF
TGCGCCAGCAGCTTGGGCGACAGGGATACTGAAAAACTGTTTTTT
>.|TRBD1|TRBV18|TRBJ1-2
CASSTGQDAYTF
TGTGCCAGCTCAACCGGACAGGACGCCTACACCTTC
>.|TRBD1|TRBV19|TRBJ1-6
CASSPGQGVNSPLHF
TGTGCCAGTAGTCCTGGACAGGGCGTCAATTCACCCCTCCACTTT
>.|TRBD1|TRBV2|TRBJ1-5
CASRGTGSDMSQHF
TGTGCCAGCAGGGGGACAGGTAGCGATATGAGCCAGCATTTT
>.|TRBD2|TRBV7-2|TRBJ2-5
CASSLVPAGAFQETQYF
TGTGCCAGCAGCTTAGTTCCAGCGGGGGCCTTCCAAGAGACCCAGTACTTC
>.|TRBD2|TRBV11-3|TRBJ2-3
CASSPSSGGNADTQYF
TGTGCCAGCAGCCCGAGTAGCGGGGGGAACGCAGATACGCAGTATTTT
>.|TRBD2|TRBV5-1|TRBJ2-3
CASSPRTSGGTDTQYF
TGCGCCAGCAGCCCGAGGACTAGCGGGGGCACAGATACGCAGTATTTT
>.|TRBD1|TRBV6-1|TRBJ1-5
CASSARTGRDQPQHF
TGTGCCAGCAGTGCCCGGACAGGGAGAGATCAGCCCCAGCATTTT
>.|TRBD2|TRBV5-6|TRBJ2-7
CASSFELAGERGQYF
TGTGCCAGCAGCTTCGAACTAGCGGGGGAGAGGGGGCAGTACTTC
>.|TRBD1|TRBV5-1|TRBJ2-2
CASSSGQGSNTGELFF
TGCGCCAGCAGCTCCGGACAGGGCTCAAACACCGGGGAGCTGTTTTTT
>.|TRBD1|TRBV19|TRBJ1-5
CASSRTGEAQPQHF
TGTGCCAGTAGTCGGACAGGGGAGGCGCAGCCCCAGCATTTT
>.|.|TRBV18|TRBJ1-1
CASSPPVRNTEAFF
TGTGCCAGCTCACCACCTGTCAGGAACACTGAAGCTTTCTTT
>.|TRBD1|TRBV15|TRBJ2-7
CATRASGTGTYEQYF
TGTGCCACCAGAGCTTCCGGGACAGGGACGTACGAGCAGTACTTC
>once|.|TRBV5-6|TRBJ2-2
CASSTKGQRQNTGELFF
TGTGCCAGCAGCACAAAGGGACAAAGACAGAACACCGGGGAGCTGTTTTTT
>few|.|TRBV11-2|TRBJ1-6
CASSPRANFNSPLHF
TGTGCCAGCAGCCCCAGGGCTAACTTTAATTCACCCCTCCACTTT
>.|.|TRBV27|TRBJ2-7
CASSISGRTYEQYF
TGTGCCAGCAGTATTTCAGGTCGAACCTACGAGCAGTACTTC
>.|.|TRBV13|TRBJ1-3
CASSLTAGGNTIYF
TGTGCCAGCAGCTTAACCGCGGGTGGAAACACCATATATTTT
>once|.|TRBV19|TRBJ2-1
CASSADSYNEQFF
TGTGCCAGTAGTGCAGACTCCTACAATGAGCAGTTCTTC
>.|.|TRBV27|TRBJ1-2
CASEGGSRDGYTF
TGTGCCAGCGAGGGGGGGAGTAGGGATGGCTACACCTTC
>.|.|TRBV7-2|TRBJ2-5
CASSPTGWEETQYF
TGTGCCAGCAGCCCTACAGGGTGGGAAGAGACCCAGTACTTC
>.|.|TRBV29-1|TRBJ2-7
CSVVYREYEQYF
TGCAGCGTTGTTTACAGGGAGTACGAGCAGTACTTC
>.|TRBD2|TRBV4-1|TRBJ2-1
CASSRTSEYGEQFF
TGCGCCAGCAGCCGGACTAGCGAGTACGGTGAGCAGTTCTTC
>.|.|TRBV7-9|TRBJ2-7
CASSLSAGYEQYF
TGTGCCAGCAGCTTATCGGCGGGCTACGAGCAGTACTTC
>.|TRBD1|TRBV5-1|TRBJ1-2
CASSPRTGDGYTF
TGCGCCAGCAGCCCTAGGACAGGGGATGGCTACACCTTC
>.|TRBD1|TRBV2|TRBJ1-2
CASSYSGGLYGYTF
TGTGCCAGCAGCTATTCAGGGGGCCTCTATGGCTACACCTTC
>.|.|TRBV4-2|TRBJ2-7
CASSHGQIYEQYF
TGTGCCAGCAGCCACGGACAGATCTACGAGCAGTACTTC
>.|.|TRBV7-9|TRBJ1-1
CASSLALRGSLSEAFF
TGTGCCAGCAGCTTAGCGCTCAGGGGATCGCTCTCTGAAGCTTTCTTT
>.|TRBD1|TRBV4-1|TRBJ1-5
CASSHPPGSGTGGNQPQHF
TGCGCCAGCAGCCATCCCCCCGGATCGGGGACAGGGGGCAATCAGCCCCAGCATTTT